This T cell receptor (beta chain) stems from a study of CD8+ T cells in alopecia areata. Study details: Skin was taken from approximately 6-12-month-old C3H/HeJ graft donors that had spontaneous alopecia and grafted onto approximately 7-11-week-old female C3H/HeJ mice. Study findings and constraints: In patients, TCRs were shared less clearly than in mice, and HLA may possibly be involved. Lesional scalp, notably in alopecia totalis/universalis, had clonality above that of normal scalp. Resident alphabeta T cells of normal skin are also sequenced in scalp samples.

Pooled cutaneous lymph node cells were sorted using CD4, CD8alpha, NKG2D, NKG2ACE and other markers. Remarks on this clone: Its antigen is still unknown. Each gene name is a mouse one. The read terminates 4 residues ahead of where the CDR3 ends, so the germline J gene completes it. Additional DNA sequences in this sample encode the identical CDR3.

Reverse transcribed after extraction, RNA yielded cDNA as the sequencing template. Clones were read by immunoSEQ multiplex PCR, and TCRdb kept only the in-frame ones, dropping some. Reported are about 300,000 clones, none seen only once; the ten largest carry roughly 1.2%. The CDR3 has 13 residues. CDR1 is FNHDT, CDR2 SITEND, per germline (reference sequence). The sequence was collected from a C3H/HeJ mouse with alopecia areata. This strain's MHC haplotype is H2-k. Material: CD4+ T cells sorted from a lymph node. The rearrangement uses TRBV19 and TRBJ2-5, with 7 bases fitting TRBD1. CDR3 DNA (partial): TGTGCCAGCAGTATCGACAGGGAGGAC. This codes for CASSIDRED. The whole CDR3 is CASSIDREDTQYF.